The T cell receptor (beta chain) described here comes from a study of blood T cell repertoires in COVID-19. About the research overall: Some COVID-19 samples were acute and others convalescent; all came from the United States, Italy and Spain.

Repertoires were generated with immunoSEQ multiplex PCR, while TCRdb's copy carries only in-frame clones and drops some. The repertoire includes around 130,000 clones, 84% of them detected once, and more than 10% sits in the top ten. V was pared by 2 bases and J by 13 bases, with 14 bases of the junction left unmatched. Germline assignment: CDR1 MNHEY and CDR2 SMNVEV (reference sequence). The length of the CDR3 is 15 residues. The chain links TRBV27 to TRBJ2-3; TRBD2 agrees at 8 bases. Sequencing input: peripheral blood. The clonotype was recovered from a human donor in a cohort sampled during active COVID-19. The CDR3 DNA follows: TGTGCCAGCAGTTTACAGCGGGGGCCCCCGGAACTTGAGTATTTT. It specifies CASSLQRGPPELEYF.